This TCR beta chain was found in a study of breast tumors, draining lymph nodes, adjacent tissues. One entry per CDR3 protein, called by TCRdb with MiXCR from the multiplex PCR reads. The sample consists of about 200,000 distinct CDR3 sequences, less than 40% of them appearing once. The lymph nodes were axillary draining lymph nodes from breast cancer patients. This clonotype was found many times. Germline V gene sequence: CDR1 SGHTS, CDR2 YDEGEE. V lost 4 bases and J 7 bases, leaving 17 bases between the germline ends. CDR3 length: 15 amino acids. V gene TRBV5-8 combines with J gene TRBJ2-2; D is tentatively TRBD1 or TRBD2 (5 bases each). The receptor was derived from a female donor with breast cancer. Some clones in this sample may be carry-over from other donors' samples. The source material was axillary lymph node tissue. The CDR3 DNA follows: TGTGCCAGCAGCCTCATGGGGACGAGCAGCGGGGAGCTGTTTTTT. It yields the protein CASSLMGTSSGELFF.